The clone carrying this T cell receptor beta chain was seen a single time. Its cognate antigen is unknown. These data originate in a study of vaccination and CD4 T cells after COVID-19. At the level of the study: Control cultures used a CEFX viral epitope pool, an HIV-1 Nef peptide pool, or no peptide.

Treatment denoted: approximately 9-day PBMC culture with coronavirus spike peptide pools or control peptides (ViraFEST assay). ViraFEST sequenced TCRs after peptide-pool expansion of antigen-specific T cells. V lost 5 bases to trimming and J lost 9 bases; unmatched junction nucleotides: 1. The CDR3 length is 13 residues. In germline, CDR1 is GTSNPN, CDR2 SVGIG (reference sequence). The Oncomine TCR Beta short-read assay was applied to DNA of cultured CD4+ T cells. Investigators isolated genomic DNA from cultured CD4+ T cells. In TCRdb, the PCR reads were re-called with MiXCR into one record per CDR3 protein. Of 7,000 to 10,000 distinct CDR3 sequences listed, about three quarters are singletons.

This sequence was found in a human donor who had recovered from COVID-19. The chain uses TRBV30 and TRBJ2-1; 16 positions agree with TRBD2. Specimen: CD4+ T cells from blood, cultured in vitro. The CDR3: CAWGTSGRGEQFF. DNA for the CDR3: TGTGCCTGGGGGACTAGCGGGAGGGGTGAGCAGTTCTTC.